This TCR beta chain is drawn from a study of cytomegalovirus exposure and HLA in healthy donors. For the study at large: There were 85 million or so unique TCRs (from HLA-typed donors) in an early data release. Overall study results and limits: Later analysis placed DRB1 highest and HLA-C lowest in TCR association rates, which differed by HLA locus.

The PCR contained 60 Vbeta and 13 Jbeta primers. The assay was immunoSEQ multiplex PCR, and TCRdb's table has in-frame clones only and misses some. The sample shows 150,000 to 200,000 clones, about four fifths of them seen only once. V was shortened by 10 bases and J by 2 bases, with 17 bases between the two germline ends. CDR1 and CDR2 (germline): MDHEN, SYDVKM. The CDR3 runs to 14 residues. In regard to this clone: Its antigen is currently unknown.

The chain employs TRBV28 and TRBJ1-2, with a weak D call TRBD1 (6 bases). The receptor was derived from a woman aged 50 to 60 in good health and CMV-seronegative. Sequencing used PBMCs. CDR3 sequence: CATARGQWNYGYTF. The DNA for the CDR3 is TGTGCCACCGCCAGAGGACAGTGGAACTATGGCTACACCTTC.